This entry lists 31 T cell receptor beta chains sequenced from one sample in a study of post-analysis software for immune sequencing data. Their antigens remain unidentified. Study-wide points: Compared with controls, patients had more of about 5 TRBV segments, including TRBV5-6, TRBV5-1 and TRBV20-1.

Researchers reported that TCR beta cDNA libraries carried unique molecular identifiers. TCRdb redid the calling of the PCR reads with MiXCR, one entry per CDR3 protein. The sample shows about 200,000 distinct CDR3 sequences, over 25% of them seen only once. The specimen was blood. These receptors originate from a girl under 18 with multiple sclerosis.

The CDR3 is CASSPWTGQEKLFF. The CDR3 DNA is TGCGCCAGCAGCCCATGGACAGGACAGGAAAAACTGTTTTTT. The rearrangement uses TRBV4-1 and TRBJ1-4; 7 bases are a match to TRBD1. Trimming took 4 bases from V and 8 from J; bases not matched to a gene: 7. The CDR3 runs to 14 residues. Germline V gene lookup returns CDR1 MGHRA and CDR2 YSYEKL.

In DNA form, the CDR3 reads TGTGCCAGCAGCTTGCCCGGGAACAATCAGCCCCAGCATTTT. It translates to CASSLPGNNQPQHF. The chain is built from TRBV5-5 and TRBJ1-5, with D unresolved. V lost 1 base, J lost 3 bases, and 8 bases lay in between. CDR1 is SGHKS and CDR2 is YYEKEE in the germline V gene (reference sequence). The CDR3 is 14 residues long.

Worth noting for this clonotype: This may be a read error, as it is one base from a much larger clone. The chain is built from TRBV12-3 or TRBV12-4 and TRBJ2-3; D may be TRBD2 (5 bases). CDR3 length: 12 amino acids. The CDR3 reads CASSLLLDAQYF. The DNA for the CDR3 is TGTGCCAGCAGCTTACTACTAGATGCGCAGTATTTT.

This clonotype was seen only once. The rearrangement uses TRBV30 and TRBJ1-1, with a possible D match to TRBD1 (5 bases). This CDR3 contains 15 residues. From germline, CDR1 is GTSNPN and CDR2 SVGIG (reference sequence). V lost 2 bases and J lost 1, with 14 bases in between. The CDR3 DNA reads TGTGCCTGGAGTAGGAGGGGAGGAACGAACACTGAAGCTTTCTTT. This sequence encodes CAWSRRGGTNTEAFF.

The chain joins TRBV28 to TRBJ2-4; no clear D gene. Germline V gene lookup returns CDR1 MDHEN and CDR2 SYDVKM. Trimming left V 10 bases short and J 7 bases short, with 11 bases between. The CDR3 sequence is 11 residues long. The CDR3 region is CANPLVNIQYF. CDR3 sequence (DNA): TGTGCCAACCCCTTGGTGAACATTCAGTACTTC.

This clonotype was picked up many times. This CDR3 reads CASRAGTGGFNEQFF. DNA for the CDR3: TGTGCCAGCAGAGCCGGGACAGGGGGCTTCAATGAGCAGTTCTTC. The chain carries TRBV27 and TRBJ2-1, with TRBD1 matching over 12 bases. Germline-derived CDR1 and CDR2 are MNHEY and SMNVEV (reference sequence). This CDR3 spans 15 amino acids. Losses at the gene ends were 6 bases for V and 6 bases for J; bases not matched to a gene: 6.

Regarding this clonotype: This may arise from a read error, as a much more abundant clone is one base away. CDR3 residues: CASSPTAGGARPYEQYF. CDR3 in DNA: TGTGCCAGCAGCCCAACAGCGGGAGGGGCCCGACCCTACGAGCAGTACTTC. The chain couples TRBV9 to TRBJ2-7, with TRBD2 identical over 10 bases. The CDR3 is 17 amino acids. V gave up 4 bases and J gave up 2 bases; unmatched junction bases: 12. Germline loops: CDR1 SGDLS, CDR2 YYNGEE. Combining the CDR3 with reference TRBV9 and TRBJ2-7 gives the whole variable domain DSGVTQTPKHLITATGQRVTLRCSPRSGDLSVYWYQQSLDQGLQFLIQYYNGEERAKGNILERFSAQQFPDLHSELNLSSLELGDSALYFCASSPTAGGARPYEQYFGPGTRLTVT.

This clonotype came up many times. The chain recombines TRBV5-1 with TRBJ2-1; D may be TRBD1 or TRBD2 (5 bases each). V was clipped by 4 bases and J by 8 bases, with 19 bases between them. There are 15 residues in the CDR3. Germline V gene data show CDR1 as SGHRS and CDR2 as YFSETQ. CDR3 in DNA: TGCGCCAGCAGCCCACGGGGACCTTTGAGCGATGAGCAGTTCTTC. It specifies CASSPRGPLSDEQFF.

The chain recombines TRBV20-1 with TRBJ2-5, with D perhaps matching TRBD1 (6 bases). Trimming pared 2 bases from V and 4 bases from J, leaving 14 bases between. The germline gives CDR1 DFQATT, CDR2 SNEGSKA (reference sequence). This CDR3 has 14 amino acids. The CDR3 is CSARRRGLRETQYF. CDR3 sequence (DNA): TGCAGTGCTAGACGCAGGGGCCTTAGAGAGACCCAGTACTTC.

This clonotype was picked up many times. J is TRBJ1-5 and V is TRBV27; no clear D. The ends were cut back, 4 bases at V and 0 bases at J, with 4 bases in the middle. Germline lookup yields CDR1 MNHEY and CDR2 SMNVEV (reference sequence). This CDR3 spans 13 amino acids. For the CDR3, the DNA is TGTGCCAGCAGTTCCTATAGCAATCAGCCCCAGCATTTT. The encoded protein is CASSSYSNQPQHF.

With regard to this clonotype: Germline is not matched at one junction end, which may reflect a read error. The J gene is TRBJ2-1, the V gene TRBV15; D gene ambiguous. The CDR3 extends over 15 amino acids. Germline CDR1 reads LNHNV; CDR2 reads YYDKDF (reference sequence). The CDR3 reads CATSRGSDPRHERFF. CDR3 coding DNA: TGTGCCACCAGCAGAGGTAGTGACCCACGGCATGAGCGGTTCTTC.

In this sample, this clonotype turned up many times. The chain carries TRBV5-1 and TRBJ2-7, with D perhaps assigned TRBD1 or TRBD2 (5 bases each). V lost 4 bases to trimming and J lost 0 bases, with 14 bases between them. Germline-derived CDR1 and CDR2 are SGHRS and YFSETQ. The CDR3 spans 15 residues. The CDR3 nucleotides are TGCGCCAGCAGCGTGGCGACGGGGCTCTCCTACGAGCAGTACTTC. It translates to CASSVATGLSYEQYF.

The sample holds a few counts of this clonotype. This CDR3 reads CASSLGGIEAFF. The CDR3 coding sequence is TGTGCCAGCAGCTTGGGTGGGATTGAAGCTTTCTTT. The chain carries TRBV5-6 and TRBJ1-1, with D uncertain. Between the trimmed V and J ends, which lost 0 bases and 7 bases, there was a span of 7 bases. This CDR3 has 12 residues. Germline lookup yields CDR1 SGHDT and CDR2 YYEEEE. Combining the CDR3 with reference TRBV5-6 and TRBJ1-1 gives the whole variable domain DAGVTQSPTHLIKTRGQQVTLRCSPKSGHDTVSWYQQALGQGPQFIFQYYEEEERQRGNFPDRFSGHQFPNYSSELNVNALLLGDSALYLCASSLGGIEAFFGQGTRLTVV.

This chain joins TRBV20-1 and TRBJ2-5; unclear D gene. Germline-derived CDR1 and CDR2 are DFQATT and SNEGSKA (reference sequence). The CDR3 extends over 12 amino acids. V was clipped by 5 bases and J by 7 bases, with 14 bases between them. In DNA form, the CDR3 reads TGCAGTGCTCCTTTCGGGCCGGGGACCCAGTACTTC. Translating it yields CSAPFGPGTQYF.

The chain joins TRBV2 to TRBJ2-1; 11 nucleotides agree with TRBD2. The germline V gene has CDR1 SNHLY and CDR2 FYNNEI. Trimming removed 1 base from V and 13 bases from J; junction bases left unmatched: 12. CDR3 length equals 16 residues. The CDR3: CASSEVASGGYETQFF. The DNA for the CDR3 is TGTGCCAGCAGTGAAGTCGCTAGCGGGGGGTATGAGACCCAGTTCTTC.

This clonotype was counted ten times or more. The CDR3 loop reads CASSSGVRGSIYEQYF. The CDR3 nucleotides are TGTGCCAGCAGCTCGGGGGTCCGGGGTTCAATCTACGAGCAGTACTTC. The V and J genes are TRBV7-6 and TRBJ2-7; TRBD2 is a possible D gene (6 bases). Germline V gives CDR1 SGHVS, CDR2 FNYEAQ. CDR3 length: 16 residues. The V and J ends lost 4 bases and 3 bases respectively, with 19 bases between them.

The table lists this clonotype with many counts. The chain is built from TRBV7-9 and TRBJ2-3; D uncertain. V shed 5 bases and J shed 2 bases, with 14 bases lying between them. CDR1 is SEHNR and CDR2 is FQNEAQ in the germline V gene (reference sequence). The CDR3 contains 15 residues. The CDR3 DNA reads as TGTGCCAGCAGCCCATTATCCATAACCACAGATACGCAGTATTTT. It encodes CASSPLSITTDTQYF. Based on the CDR3 plus reference TRBV7-9 and TRBJ2-3, the full variable domain is DTGVSQNPRHKITKRGQNVTFRCDPISEHNRLYWYRQTLGQGPEFLTYFQNEAQLEKSRLLSDRFSAERPKGSFSTLEIQRTEQGDSAMYLCASSPLSITTDTQYFGPGTRLTVL.

This clonotype was detected a few times. This chain joins TRBV15 and TRBJ2-2; unclear D gene. This CDR3 spans 15 amino acids. Germline V lookup: CDR1 LNHNV, CDR2 YYDKDF (reference sequence). V was cut by 0 bases and J by 6 bases, with 11 bases left in between. This CDR3 is CATSRDLSTAGELFF. Written as DNA, the CDR3 is TGTGCCACCAGCAGAGATTTATCCACCGCCGGGGAGCTGTTTTTT.

The chain has TRBV2 and TRBJ2-7; 13 positions agree with TRBD2. Trimming at V came to 5 bases and at J to 1 base, leaving 2 bases not matched to a gene. This CDR3 is 15 amino acids long. In germline, CDR1 is SNHLY, CDR2 FYNNEI. The CDR3 sequence: CASSRLAGGSYEQYF. The CDR3, as DNA: TGTGCCAGCAGTCGACTAGCGGGAGGTTCCTACGAGCAGTACTTC.

The DNA of the CDR3 is TGTGCCAGCAGTTTAGGAGGGAGTGATGAAAAACTGTTTTTT. This sequence encodes CASSLGGSDEKLFF. V gene TRBV12-3 or TRBV12-4 combines with J gene TRBJ1-4, with D unclear. This CDR3 has 14 residues. V dropped 1 base and J dropped 6 bases, with 9 bases sitting between them.

On this clonotype itself: A much larger clone lies one base from this, so it may be a read error. The chain is built from TRBV5-1 and TRBJ2-5; possibly TRBD2 for D (5 bases). Germline lookup yields CDR1 SGHRS and CDR2 YFSETQ. The CDR3 is 13 residues long. Trimming took off 4 bases at V and 4 bases at J, with 11 bases between the two ends. The CDR3, as DNA: TGCGCCAGCAGCCTTGAGGGTGTAGAGACCCAGTACTTC. Translating gives CASSLEGVETQYF.

In its sample, this clonotype was seen a few times. V usage is TRBV5-1 and J usage is TRBJ2-7; no reliable D call. Germline assignment: CDR1 SGHRS and CDR2 YFSETQ. Trimming took 1 base from V and 0 from J, leaving 8 bases between them. CDR3 size: 14 residues. The CDR3 sequence: CASSLWQTSYEQYF. The CDR3 DNA follows: TGCGCCAGCAGCTTGTGGCAGACCTCCTACGAGCAGTACTTC.

This clonotype was seen a few times. The genes are TRBV13 and TRBJ2-7; perhaps TRBD1 as D (5 bases). The germline V gene has CDR1 PRHDT and CDR2 FYEKMQ (reference sequence). V gave up 0 bases and J gave up 8 bases, with 11 bases separating them. CDR3 size: 13 residues. DNA for the CDR3: TGTGCCAGCAGCTTAGGGTGGCAGGGAAAGCAGTACTTC. It translates to CASSLGWQGKQYF.

Concerning this clonotype: Being one base from a much bigger clone, this may be a read error. The chain links TRBV7-2 to TRBJ2-3; the D gene is possibly TRBD1 (8 bases). Looked up from germline, CDR1 is SGHTA and CDR2 is FQGNSA. This CDR3 region has 16 residues. CDR3: CASRTRTGRGTDMQYF. Written as DNA, the CDR3 is TGTGCCAGCAGGACCAGGACAGGGCGGGGGACAGATATGCAGTATTTT.

This chain uses TRBV15 with TRBJ2-3; TRBD2 matches at 7 bases. CDR1 is LNHNV and CDR2 is YYDKDF in the germline V gene (reference sequence). Trimming removed 7 bases from V and 2 bases from J; junction bases left unmatched: 12. This CDR3 is 16 amino acids long. This CDR3 reads CATTGGSRLNTDTQYF. In DNA, the CDR3 is TGTGCCACCACCGGGGGGTCCCGTCTCAACACAGATACGCAGTATTTT.

This clonotype was picked up many times. The chain combines TRBV5-1 with TRBJ2-1; the match to TRBD2 covers 11 bases. CDR1 SGHRS and CDR2 YFSETQ come from the germline V gene. With 4 bases clipped from V and 4 bases from J, the junction kept 4 bases outside the gene matches. CDR3 size: 15 residues. Here the CDR3 DNA reads TGCGCCAGCAGCAGGGTAGCGGGAGGGTACAATGAGCAGTTCTTC. Amino acids: CASSRVAGGYNEQFF.

Of note for this clonotype: This may be a read error: a much more frequent sequence differs by one nucleotide. The chain is built from TRBV20-1 and TRBJ2-4, with 10 bases matching TRBD2. This CDR3 has 14 amino acids. V was pared by 4 bases and J by 13 bases, with 13 bases of the junction left unmatched. Germline lookup yields CDR1 DFQATT and CDR2 SNEGSKA (reference sequence). The CDR3 loop is CSATGTSARYGQYF. The CDR3 DNA reads as TGCAGTGCTACCGGGACTAGCGCCCGCTACGGGCAGTACTTC.

This clonotype was observed at least ten times. This chain links TRBV5-1 with TRBJ2-1, with 7 bases fitting TRBD2. The CDR3 extends over 13 amino acids. The germline V gene encodes CDR1 SGHRS and CDR2 YFSETQ. Trimming removed 4 bases from V and 13 bases from J; junction bases left unmatched: 11. CDR3: CASSPGLVNEQFF. The DNA of the CDR3 is TGCGCCAGCAGCCCCGGACTAGTGAACGAACAGTTCTTC.

This clonotype occurred a few times. The chain couples TRBV12-3 or TRBV12-4 to TRBJ2-4, with TRBD2 identical over 8 bases. Judging by the DNA end, TRBJ2-7 fits better; the J call may be wrong. The CDR3 runs to 15 residues. CDR3 in amino acids: CASTQAVAGRREQYF. CDR3 sequence (DNA): TGTGCCAGCACTCAGGCAGTAGCGGGACGCCGCGAGCAGTACTTC.

The sample holds many counts of this clonotype. This chain connects TRBV12-3 or TRBV12-4 to TRBJ2-4, with D unclear. This CDR3 is 12 amino acids long. V was pared by 5 bases and J by 9 bases, with 11 bases between. The CDR3 region is CASSPDRTIQYF. In DNA form, the CDR3 reads TGTGCCAGCAGTCCTGATCGGACCATTCAGTACTTC.

At least ten counts were recorded for this clonotype. This chain connects TRBV15 to TRBJ1-5; no reliable D call. The CDR3 sequence is 18 residues long. Germline CDR1 reads LNHNV; CDR2 reads YYDKDF (reference sequence). V lost 0 bases and J lost 3, with 18 bases in between. In DNA, the CDR3 is TGTGCCACCAGCAGAGATCCTAAGTCCGACCGCGCCAATCAGCCCCAGCATTTT. Its protein product is CATSRDPKSDRANQPQHF.